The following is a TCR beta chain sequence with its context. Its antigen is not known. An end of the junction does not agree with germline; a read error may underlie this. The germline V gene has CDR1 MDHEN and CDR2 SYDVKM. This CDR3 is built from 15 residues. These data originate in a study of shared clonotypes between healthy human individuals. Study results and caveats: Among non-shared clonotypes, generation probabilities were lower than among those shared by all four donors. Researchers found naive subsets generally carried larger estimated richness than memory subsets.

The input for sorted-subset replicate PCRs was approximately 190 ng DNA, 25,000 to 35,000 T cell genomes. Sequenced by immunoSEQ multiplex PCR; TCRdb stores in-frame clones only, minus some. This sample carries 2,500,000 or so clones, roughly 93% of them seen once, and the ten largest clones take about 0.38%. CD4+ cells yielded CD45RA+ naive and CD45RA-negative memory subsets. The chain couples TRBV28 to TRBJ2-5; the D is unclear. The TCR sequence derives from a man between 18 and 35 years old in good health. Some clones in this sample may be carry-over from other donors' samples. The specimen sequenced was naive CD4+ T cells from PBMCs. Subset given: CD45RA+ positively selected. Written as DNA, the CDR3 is TGTGCCAGCCGATCCTTAGAGTATCCAAGAGAGGCCCAGTACTTC. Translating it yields CASRSLEYPREAQYF.